This paragraph reports one T cell receptor beta chain. The data originate from a study of T cells in tumors and immune-related adverse events. The protocol was immunoSEQ multiplex PCR, while the TCRdb copy is restricted to in-frame clones and leaves out a portion. The sample lists approximately 8,300 clones, less than 95% occurring once. The germline gives CDR1 SGHAT, CDR2 FQNNGV. Trimming cost V 0 bases and J 2 bases; bases outside gene matches: 16. CDR3 length: 20 residues. The chain employs TRBV11-2 and TRBJ1-5; 7 positions agree with TRBD1. The sequences come from lymph node tissue, collected from a patient treated with anti-PD-1 therapy. This clonotype was obtained from a female donor with metastatic renal cell carcinoma. The CDR3 sequence: CASSLDRQGVGISGNQPQHF. The DNA for the CDR3 is TGTGCCAGCAGCTTAGATAGGCAGGGGGTAGGAATATCCGGCAATCAGCCCCAGCATTTT.